This T cell receptor (beta chain) stems from a study of blood T cells in healthy people across ages. About this clonotype: What it binds is not known. One base away lies a much larger clone, so this may be a sequencing read error.

Overall study findings and caveats: Any conclusive comparison of naive versus antigen-experienced cells was prevented by using unsorted PBMCs. In these data, TCR beta diversity tracked strongly with naive T cell percentage. Higher diversity, along with more naive CD4+ cells, distinguished long-lived donors from aged donors. Age advanced and TCR beta diversity per million T cells fell, roughly linearly.

Next came a second PCR, run for about 6 to 12 cycles, which used a sample-barcoded 5' primer along with a J-beta primer mix. TCRdb itself ran the 5' RACE reads through MiXCR, one entry per CDR3 protein. The repertoire holds some 1.7 million distinct CDR3 sequences, with roughly 27% as singletons. This CDR3 comprises 14 residues. The germline V gene has CDR1 LGHDT and CDR2 YNNKEL (reference sequence). The chain uses TRBV3-1 and TRBJ2-5, with a weak D call TRBD2 (6 bases). The sample taken for sequencing was blood. The receptor comes from a woman in her twenties or thirties in good health. The CDR3 bases are TGTACCAGCAACGACCGGGGGATGCGAGAGACCCAGTACTTC. Protein product: CTSNDRGMRETQYF.